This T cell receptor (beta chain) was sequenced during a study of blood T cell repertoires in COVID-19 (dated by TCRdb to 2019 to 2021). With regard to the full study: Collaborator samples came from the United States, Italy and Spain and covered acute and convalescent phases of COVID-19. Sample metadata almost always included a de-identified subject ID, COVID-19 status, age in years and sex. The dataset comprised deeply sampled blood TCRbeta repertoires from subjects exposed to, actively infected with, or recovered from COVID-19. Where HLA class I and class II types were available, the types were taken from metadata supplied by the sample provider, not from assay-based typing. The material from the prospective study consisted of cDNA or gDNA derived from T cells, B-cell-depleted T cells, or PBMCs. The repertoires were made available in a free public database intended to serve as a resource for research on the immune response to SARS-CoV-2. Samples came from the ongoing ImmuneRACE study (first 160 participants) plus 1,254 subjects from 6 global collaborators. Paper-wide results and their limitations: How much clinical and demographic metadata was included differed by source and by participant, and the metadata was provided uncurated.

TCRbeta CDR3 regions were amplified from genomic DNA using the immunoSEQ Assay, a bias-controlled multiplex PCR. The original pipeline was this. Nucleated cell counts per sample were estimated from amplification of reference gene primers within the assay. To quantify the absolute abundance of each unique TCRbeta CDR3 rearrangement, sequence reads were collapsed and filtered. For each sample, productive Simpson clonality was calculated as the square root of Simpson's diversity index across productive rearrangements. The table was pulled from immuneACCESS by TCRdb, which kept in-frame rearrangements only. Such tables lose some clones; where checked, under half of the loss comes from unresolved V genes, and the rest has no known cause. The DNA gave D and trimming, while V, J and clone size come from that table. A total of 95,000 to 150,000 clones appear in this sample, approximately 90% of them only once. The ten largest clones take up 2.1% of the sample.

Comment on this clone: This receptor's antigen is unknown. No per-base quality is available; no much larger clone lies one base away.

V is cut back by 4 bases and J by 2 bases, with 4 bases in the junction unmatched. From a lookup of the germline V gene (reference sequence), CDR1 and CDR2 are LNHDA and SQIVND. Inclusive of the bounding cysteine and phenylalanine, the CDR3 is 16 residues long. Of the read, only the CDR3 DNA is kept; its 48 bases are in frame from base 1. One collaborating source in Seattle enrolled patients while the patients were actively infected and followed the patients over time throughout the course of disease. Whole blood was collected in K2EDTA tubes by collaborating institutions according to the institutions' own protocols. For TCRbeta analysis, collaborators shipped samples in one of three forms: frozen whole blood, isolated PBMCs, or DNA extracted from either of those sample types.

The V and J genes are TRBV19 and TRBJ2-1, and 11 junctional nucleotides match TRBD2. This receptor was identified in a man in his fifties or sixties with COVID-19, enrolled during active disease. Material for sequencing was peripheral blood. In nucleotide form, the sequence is TGTGCCAGTAGTACTCTAGCGGGAGGTGCCTACAATGAGCAGTTCTTC. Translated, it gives CASSTLAGGAYNEQFF.